The sample holds a few counts of the clone carrying this T cell receptor (beta chain). The data originate from a study of T-cell memory formation after mild COVID-19. TCRdb processed the 5' RACE reads anew with MiXCR; each CDR3 protein has one entry. The sample records some 600,000 distinct CDR3 sequences, 15% to 20% being singletons. The CDR3 contains 16 residues. CDR1 is LGHNA, CDR2 YNFKEQ, per germline. V dropped 4 bases and J dropped 8 bases, with 21 bases sitting between them. The genes are TRBV4-2 and TRBJ2-1; D may be TRBD2 (7 bases). The sample was PBMCs or a T cell subset sorted from them (not recorded which). This clonotype was obtained from an adult woman who had mild COVID-19 (a few samples of this study predate the infection). Cell type and time point are not known. CDR3 residues: CASSLYREGVRDEQFF. DNA of the CDR3: TGTGCCAGCAGCCTGTACAGGGAGGGTGTCCGGGATGAGCAGTTCTTC.